This T cell receptor beta chain was captured in a study of T-cell reconstitution after alpha-beta-depleted transplantation in children. Study-wide findings and caveats: There were reportedly several hundred expanded graft clones from which alpha-beta T cells came about two months after transplant. One year post-transplant, T-cell counts and diversity were largely derived from T cells produced anew.

Unique molecular identifiers were built into the TCRbeta library. MiXCR, run by TCRdb on the PCR reads, gives a single entry per CDR3 protein. The sample includes about 74,000 distinct CDR3 sequences, approximately 14% of them seen just once. This clonotype was detected a few times. Its antigen is unidentified. Germline V gene lookup returns CDR1 SGHDT and CDR2 YYEEEE. The CDR3 has 16 amino acids. Trimming at V came to 3 bases and at J to 3 bases, leaving 9 bases not matched to a gene. The clonotype comes from a male patient aged 2-15 years who had a stem cell transplant for acute lymphoblastic leukemia, so the T cells may come from the graft donor. The rearrangement uses TRBV5-6 and TRBJ2-1; the match to TRBD1 covers 7 bases. The material sequenced was PBMCs, mostly from graft donor cells, taken 180 days after TCRalphabeta/CD19-depleted stem cell transplant. The CDR3 reads CASSYPGGSVYNEQFF. CDR3 coding DNA: TGTGCCAGCAGCTACCCAGGGGGTAGCGTCTACAATGAGCAGTTCTTC.